These 26 T cell receptor beta chains were all obtained from the same sample, sequenced in a study of blood T cell repertoires in COVID-19. Assay used: immunoSEQ multiplex PCR; TCRdb lists only in-frame clones, some missing. The sample lists hundreds of thousands of clones; roughly nine tenths were seen once. The specimen sequenced was PBMCs or T cells enriched from blood (not recorded which). The receptors stem from a woman aged 55-70 years who had recovered from COVID-19.

This clone was recorded once. This sequence joins TRBV5-4 and TRBJ2-2; TRBD2 is a possible D gene (5 bases). The CDR3 runs 13 residues. Germline CDR1 reads SGHNT; CDR2 reads YYREEE (reference sequence). The V and J ends lost 4 bases and 6 bases respectively, with 10 bases between them. This CDR3 reads CASSRGSSGELFF. In DNA, the CDR3 is TGTGCCAGCAGCCGTGGGAGTTCCGGGGAGCTGTTTTTT.

The V and J genes are TRBV6-5 and TRBJ2-5; weak D call: TRBD2 (6 bases). The CDR3 length is 14 residues. Trimming removed 0 bases at V and 2 bases at J, with 7 bases between. Germline V lookup: CDR1 MNHEY, CDR2 SVGAGI. CDR3 amino acids: CASSYSLAQETQYF. As DNA, the CDR3 is TGTGCCAGCAGTTACTCCCTAGCGCAAGAGACCCAGTACTTC.

The CDR3 sequence: CASSSDQDRGRTGELFF. CDR3 sequence (DNA): TGTGCCAGCAGCTCGGACCAGGACAGGGGGCGAACCGGGGAGCTGTTTTTT. This chain links TRBV5-4 with TRBJ2-2; 11 bases match TRBD1. CDR1 is SGHNT and CDR2 is YYREEE in the germline V gene (reference sequence). The CDR3 is 17 residues long. The V and J ends lost 3 bases and 5 bases, in that order; junction bases with no gene match: 9.

Of note for this clone: In the same sample, other DNA sequences code for this CDR3. The chain joins TRBV10-3 to TRBJ1-1, with 7 bases identical to TRBD1. The V and J ends lost 4 bases and 1 base, in that order; junction bases with no gene match: 0. CDR1 ENHRY and CDR2 SYGVKD come from the germline V gene. The CDR3 is 13 amino acids. DNA of the CDR3: TGTGCCATCAGTGGGACAGGGAACACTGAAGCTTTCTTT. Translation gives CAISGTGNTEAFF.

The gene calls are TRBV5-1 and TRBJ2-2; 8 bases are a match to TRBD2. Germline CDR1 SGHRS, CDR2 YFSETQ. The V gene end was trimmed by 4 bases and the J gene end by 6 bases; junction bases not matched to a gene: 11. The CDR3 has 16 residues. CDR3 loop: CASSLGVAGLAGELFF. The CDR3 bases are TGCGCCAGCAGCCTCGGGGTAGCGGGGTTGGCCGGGGAGCTGTTTTTT.

The V gene is TRBV7-2, the J gene TRBJ2-1, with TRBD1 identical over 8 bases. Germline trimming cut 4 bases from V and 8 bases from J; bases unmatched to any gene: 4. CDR3 length equals 13 residues. Per germline, CDR1 SGHTA and CDR2 FQGNSA. CDR3 DNA sequence: TGTGCCAGCAGCTCGACAGGGGACCATGAGCAGTTCTTC. The encoded protein is CASSSTGDHEQFF.

This rearrangement joins TRBV5-4 to TRBJ1-1; D is possibly TRBD1 (5 bases). Germline loops: CDR1 SGHNT, CDR2 YYREEE (reference sequence). This CDR3 contains 16 residues. V gave up 4 bases and J gave up 11 bases, with 27 bases separating them. CDR3 DNA: TGTGCCAGCAGCCAAGCCGGGGGGAGTGGAGGGAAAGTTGCTTTCTTT. Translated, it gives CASSQAGGSGGKVAFF. The entire variable domain, with the rest obtained from reference TRBV5-4 and TRBJ1-1, is as follows: ETGVTQSPTHLIKTRGQQVTLRCSSQSGHNTVSWYQQALGQGPQFIFQYYREEENGRGNFPPRFSGLQFPNYSSELNVNALELDDSALYLCASSQAGGSGGKVAFFGQGTRLTVV.

This chain joins TRBV7-6 and TRBJ1-4; no definite D call. Trimming left V 4 bases short and J 3 bases short, with 12 bases between. Per germline, CDR1 SGHVS and CDR2 FNYEAQ. There are 15 residues in the CDR3. In DNA, the CDR3 is TGTGCCAGCAGCTCCTCTCCAGTCCCTAATGAAAAACTGTTTTTT. The encoded protein is CASSSSPVPNEKLFF.

The V call is TRBV9, the J call TRBJ1-6; 7 nucleotides line up with TRBD1. V shed 2 bases and J 7 bases; nucleotides not matched to a gene: 9. Germline lookup yields CDR1 SGDLS and CDR2 YYNGEE. This CDR3 has 16 amino acids. Written as DNA, the CDR3 is TGTGCCAGCAGCGTTCAGGGGGGAATCAGCAATTCACCCCTCCACTTT. Amino acids: CASSVQGGISNSPLHF.

This chain links TRBV18 with TRBJ1-2, with 9 bases aligning to TRBD1. The CDR3 spans 17 residues. The germline V gene has CDR1 KGHSH and CDR2 LQKENI. V gave up 3 bases and J gave up 4 bases; unmatched junction bases: 12. CDR3: CASSPSRDRAGGYGYTF. CDR3 bases: TGTGCCAGCTCACCGTCCCGGGACAGGGCGGGCGGCTATGGCTACACCTTC.

This clone has a handful of counts. The J gene is TRBJ2-5, the V gene TRBV3-1 (or the pseudogene TRBV3-2); a possible D gene is TRBD2 (6 bases). The germline V gene has CDR1 LGHDT and CDR2 YNNKEL (reference sequence). The CDR3 sequence is 16 residues long. The V gene lost 4 bases and the J gene lost 1 base, with 16 bases spanning the gap. Here the CDR3 DNA reads TGTGCCAGCAGCCCGTCACTAGCAGGAGGCCAAGAGACCCAGTACTTC. It yields the protein CASSPSLAGGQETQYF.

The chain joins TRBV5-1 to TRBJ1-6; 9 bases are shared with TRBD1. The CDR3 consists of 15 residues. V lost 4 bases, J lost 12 bases, and 11 bases stayed unmatched. Germline-derived CDR1 and CDR2 are SGHRS and YFSETQ. As DNA, the CDR3 is TGCGCCAGCAGCCTCGGGACAGGGCCTACTCAACCCCTCCACTTT. Translating gives CASSLGTGPTQPLHF.

The gene calls are TRBV5-4 and TRBJ2-2, with 8 bases identical to TRBD1. Germline CDR1 and CDR2: SGHNT and YYREEE (reference sequence). Unmatched junction bases numbered 9, after V lost 3 bases and J lost 2 bases. The CDR3 loop spans 17 amino acids. CDR3 coding DNA: TGTGCCAGCAGCTCAGCAAAGGACAGGGTAAACACCGGGGAGCTGTTTTTT. Translating it yields CASSSAKDRVNTGELFF.

This clone was seen only a few times. The J gene is TRBJ2-7, the V gene TRBV5-4; TRBD1 matches at 9 bases. The CDR3 covers 15 residues. Germline values: CDR1 SGHNT, CDR2 YYREEE (reference sequence). The junction had 6 bases not matched to a gene; V was cut back by 0 bases and J by 5 bases. CDR3 loop: CASSLAGTGIHEQYF. The CDR3 DNA reads as TGTGCCAGCAGCTTGGCCGGGACAGGGATACACGAGCAGTACTTC.

The chain uses TRBV11-3 and TRBJ1-1; TRBD1 matches at 9 bases. V shed 3 bases, J shed 6 bases, and the junction held 5 bases outside the gene matches. The CDR3 is 14 residues long. CDR1 is SGHNT and CDR2 is YENEEA in the germline V gene. CDR3 DNA: TGTGCCAGCAGCTTTCCGGGACAGGGCTCTGAAGCTTTCTTT. This translates into CASSFPGQGSEAFF. Full variable domain (rest looked up from reference TRBV11-3 and TRBJ1-1): EAGVVQSPRYKIIEKKQPVAFWCNPISGHNTLYWYLQNLGQGPELLIRYENEEAVDDSQLPKDRFSAERLKGVDSTLKIQPAELGDSAVYLCASSFPGQGSEAFFGQGTRLTVV.

J is TRBJ1-6 and V is TRBV27; a possible D gene is TRBD1 (6 bases). Trimming cost V 3 bases and J 4 bases, with 13 bases left between them. Germline V gives CDR1 MNHEY, CDR2 SMNVEV (reference sequence). The CDR3 runs 16 residues. The DNA of the CDR3 is TGTGCCAGCAGTTTTACCGGGACAAGTTATAATTCACCCCTCCACTTT. It translates to CASSFTGTSYNSPLHF.

The chain is built from TRBV5-1 and TRBJ1-2; 8 positions agree with TRBD1. J gave up 8 bases and V 4 bases, and 10 bases lay outside the gene matches. Germline V gene sequence: CDR1 SGHRS, CDR2 YFSETQ. There are 14 residues in the CDR3. Here the CDR3 reads CASSPGQAVAGYTF. The CDR3 DNA sequence: TGCGCCAGCAGCCCGGGACAGGCCGTCGCAGGCTACACCTTC.

The count of this clone is one. The genes are TRBV27 and TRBJ1-3; a weak D match, TRBD1 (6 bases). Germline V gene sequence: CDR1 MNHEY, CDR2 SMNVEV (reference sequence). The CDR3 contains 15 residues. Trimming pared 4 bases from V and 4 bases from J, leaving 14 bases between. The CDR3 sequence is CASSSDRSKGNTIYF. The CDR3 bases are TGTGCCAGCAGTTCAGACAGGAGTAAAGGAAACACCATATATTTT.

The sample holds a few counts of this clone. The chain employs TRBV24-1 and TRBJ1-5, with a tentative D call TRBD1 (5 bases). V was pared by 5 bases and J by 6 bases, with 7 bases between. The CDR3 extends over 12 amino acids. Germline V gene data show CDR1 as KGHDR and CDR2 as SFDVKD. The chain's CDR3 is CATSAGVQPQHF. The CDR3 DNA reads as TGTGCCACCAGTGCGGGGGTTCAGCCCCAGCATTTT.

The chain recombines TRBV11-2 with TRBJ2-5; the D is unclear. The CDR3 extends over 13 amino acids. In germline, CDR1 is SGHAT, CDR2 FQNNGV. Trimming left V 1 base short and J 5 bases short, with 8 bases between. DNA for the CDR3: TGTGCCAGCAGCTTAGGGGCGTTGGAGACCCAGTACTTC. Translating it yields CASSLGALETQYF.

The V gene is TRBV19, the J gene TRBJ2-6; D may be TRBD2 (5 bases). V lost 3 bases and J 2 bases, leaving 14 bases between the germline ends. CDR3 size: 17 residues. The V gene's germline CDR1 is LNHDA and CDR2 SQIVND (reference sequence). The CDR3 reads CASSIIGLGTGANVLTF. In DNA, the CDR3 is TGTGCCAGTAGTATTATAGGACTGGGGACTGGGGCCAACGTCCTGACTTTC.

V gene TRBV23-1 combines with J gene TRBJ1-5; D not certain. Being an ORF, TRBV23-1 has a function that is uncertain. This CDR3 has 14 amino acids. Trimming removed 3 bases at V and 4 bases at J, with 10 bases between. DNA of the CDR3: TGCGCCAGCAGTCACGGACTTCATAATCAGCCCCAGCATTTT. It codes for CASSHGLHNQPQHF.

This rearrangement joins TRBV29-1 to TRBJ2-3, with 9 bases fitting TRBD1. There are 14 residues in the CDR3. The V segment lost 6 bases and the J segment 0 bases; nucleotides outside the gene matches: 4. Germline CDR1 and CDR2: SQVTM and ANQGSEA. CDR3 region: CSVGTGRSTDTQYF. CDR3 DNA: TGCAGCGTAGGGACAGGGCGAAGCACAGATACGCAGTATTTT.

The J gene is TRBJ2-1, the V gene TRBV7-9; the D is unclear. CDR3 size: 16 residues. The V gene lost 1 base and the J gene lost 3 bases, with 13 bases spanning the gap. CDR1 is SEHNR, CDR2 FQNEAQ, per germline (reference sequence). The CDR3 reads CASSLVNGQFYNEQFF. In DNA form, the CDR3 reads TGTGCCAGCAGCTTAGTCAATGGGCAGTTCTACAATGAGCAGTTCTTC.

Comments on this clone: The junction and the germline gene differ at one end; a read error may be behind it. The V call is TRBV5-1, the J call TRBJ1-2; 8 nucleotides align to TRBD1. The CDR3 runs to 12 residues. CDR1 and CDR2 (germline): SGHRS, YFSETQ. This CDR3 is CASSWDGTGGAF. The CDR3 DNA is TGCGCCAGCAGCTGGGACGGGACAGGTGGAGCCTTC.

The J gene is TRBJ1-4, the V gene TRBV18; 7 bases are shared with TRBD1. The CDR3 is 15 residues long. Germline V gene lookup returns CDR1 KGHSH and CDR2 LQKENI. V was pared by 4 bases and J by 8 bases, with 10 bases of the junction left unmatched. The CDR3, as DNA: TGTGCCAGCTCACACCTACAGGGGATGAAAGAAAAACTGTTTTTT. Translation: CASSHLQGMKEKLFF.